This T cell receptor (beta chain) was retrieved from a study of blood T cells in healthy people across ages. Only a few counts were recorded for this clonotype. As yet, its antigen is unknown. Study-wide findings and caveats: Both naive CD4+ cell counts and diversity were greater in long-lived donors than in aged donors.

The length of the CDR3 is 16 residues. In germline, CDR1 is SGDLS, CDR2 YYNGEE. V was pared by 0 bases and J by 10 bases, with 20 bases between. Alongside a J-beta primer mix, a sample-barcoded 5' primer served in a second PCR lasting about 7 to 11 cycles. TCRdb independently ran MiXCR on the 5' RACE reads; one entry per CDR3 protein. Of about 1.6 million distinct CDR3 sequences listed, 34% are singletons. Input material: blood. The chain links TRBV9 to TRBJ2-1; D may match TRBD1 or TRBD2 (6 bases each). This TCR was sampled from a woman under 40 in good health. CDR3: CASSVATGGLAGEQFF. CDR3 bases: TGTGCCAGCAGCGTAGCTACTGGGGGGCTAGCAGGCGAGCAGTTCTTC.